This T cell receptor (beta chain) is drawn from a study of T cells in Graves' hyperthyroidism and ophthalmopathy. Whole-study results and caveats: Peripheral blood also featured most of the thyroid clonotypes expanded above 0.001.

Germline CDR1 SGDLS, CDR2 YYNGEE. This CDR3 is 13 amino acids long. V was pared by 0 bases and J by 5 bases, with 8 bases between. RNA transcripts gave rise to amplified TCR beta CDR3 regions. First-round RT-PCR of the TCR CDR3 relied on the HTBI primer set. From the multiplex PCR reads, TCRdb called clonotypes with MiXCR, one entry per CDR3 protein. The profile shows around 380,000 distinct CDR3 sequences, 13% of them singletons. This clonotype was counted ten times or more. No antigen is known for it. The V and J genes are TRBV9 and TRBJ2-5, with no clear D. Material for sequencing was blood. This receptor was taken from a man in his thirties or forties with Graves' hyperthyroidism that later progressed to Graves' ophthalmopathy. The CDR3 sequence: CASSVGTGETQYF. For the CDR3, the DNA is TGTGCCAGCAGCGTAGGCACTGGGGAGACCCAGTACTTC.